The 32 T cell receptor beta chains below were found in one sample sequenced in a study of T cell responses to AZD1222 COVID-19 vaccine. Sequencing was performed with immunoSEQ multiplex PCR; in TCRdb, only in-frame clones are kept and a portion is missing. The sample lists approximately 130,000 clones, approximately 86% occurring once. Sequences were derived from peripheral blood, sampled 28 days after the second AZD1222 dose. All receptors come from an adult who received the AZD1222 COVID-19 vaccine.

This clone has only one observation. This chain links TRBV27 with TRBJ1-6; D may be TRBD1 (6 bases). There are 15 residues in the CDR3. In germline, CDR1 is MNHEY, CDR2 SMNVEV (reference sequence). Trimming shortened V by 5 bases and J by 6 bases, and 14 bases separated the two germline ends. The CDR3 spells CASSPIQGINSPLHF. The CDR3 DNA reads as TGTGCCAGCAGTCCAATACAGGGCATTAATTCACCCCTCCACTTT.

This CDR3 reads CASSTYRGNQPQHF. The DNA for the CDR3 is TGTGCCAGCAGCACCTACCGGGGGAATCAGCCCCAGCATTTT. The V call is TRBV28, the J call TRBJ1-5; TRBD1 might be the D (5 bases). The CDR3 consists of 14 residues. Germline CDR1 and CDR2: MDHEN and SYDVKM. The V and J ends lost 6 bases and 4 bases respectively, with 13 bases between them.

The J gene is TRBJ2-3, the V gene TRBV7-6; D is unclear. The CDR3 extends over 17 amino acids. The germline CDR1 and CDR2 sequences are SGHVS and FNYEAQ. Trimming removed 0 bases from V and 4 bases from J, with 17 bases in between. The CDR3 here is CASSLAVFRTIPDTQYF. The CDR3 DNA sequence: TGTGCCAGCAGCTTAGCGGTTTTTAGAACGATCCCAGATACGCAGTATTTT.

For the CDR3, the DNA is TGTGCCATCAGTCCGGGACTGACCTACAATGAGCAGTTCTTC. Translating gives CAISPGLTYNEQFF. The chain employs TRBV10-3 and TRBJ2-1; tentative D call: TRBD2 (6 bases). Germline CDR1 and CDR2: ENHRY and SYGVKD. The CDR3 is 14 residues long. V gave up 5 bases and J gave up 2 bases, with 10 bases separating them.

The chain links TRBV27 to TRBJ1-6; D remains ambiguous. Trimming shortened V by 6 bases and J by 0 bases, and 12 bases separated the two germline ends. The CDR3 extends over 16 amino acids. CDR1 is MNHEY, CDR2 SMNVEV, per germline (reference sequence). CDR3 region: CASRPARDSYNSPLHF. Here the CDR3 DNA reads TGTGCCAGCAGACCCGCGCGGGACTCCTATAATTCACCCCTCCACTTT.

The rearrangement joins TRBV14 to TRBJ1-6, with a weak D call TRBD1 (6 bases). The CDR3 runs to 14 residues. Germline V lookup: CDR1 SGHDN, CDR2 FVKESK. V was shortened by 5 bases and J by 9 bases, with 14 bases between the two germline ends. CDR3 DNA: TGTGCCAGCAGCTCTCGACAGGACTCTTCACCCCTCCACTTT. Translated: CASSSRQDSSPLHF.

The genes are TRBV28 and TRBJ2-7; 14 bases line up with TRBD2. CDR3 length equals 16 residues. Losses at the gene ends were 2 bases for V and 7 bases for J; bases not matched to a gene: 7. From germline, CDR1 is MDHEN and CDR2 SYDVKM. The CDR3 spells CASSLGGLAGVWEQYF. For the CDR3, the DNA is TGTGCCAGCAGTTTAGGGGGACTAGCGGGAGTGTGGGAGCAGTACTTC.

CDR3 DNA: TGCGCCAGCAGCCGGACGGGACTACCCTATAGCACAGATACGCAGTATTTT. Its translation: CASSRTGLPYSTDTQYF. The chain recombines TRBV4-3 with TRBJ2-3; 7 bases are shared with TRBD2. The CDR3 consists of 17 residues. The trim removed 4 bases at V and 0 bases at J, leaving 10 bases unmatched. The V gene's germline CDR1 is LGHNA and CDR2 YSLEER.

This clone was seen a few times. This chain links TRBV30 with TRBJ1-4; D remains unclear. CDR1 and CDR2 (germline): GTSNPN, SVGIG (reference sequence). Trimming took off 4 bases at V and 3 bases at J, with 6 bases between the two ends. CDR3 size: 12 residues. The CDR3 coding sequence is TGTGCCTGGAAGCGGGCTAATGAAAAACTGTTTTTT. This sequence encodes CAWKRANEKLFF.

This clone occurred once. This chain joins TRBV19 and TRBJ1-1; D may be TRBD1 (6 bases). V lost 3 bases, J lost 5 bases, and 19 bases lay in between. CDR1 and CDR2 (germline): LNHDA, SQIVND (reference sequence). The CDR3 sequence is 16 residues long. The CDR3 is CASSMVRGGAETEAFF. The CDR3 region has the DNA TGTGCCAGTAGTATGGTTCGGGGGGGCGCGGAGACTGAAGCTTTCTTT.

The CDR3, as DNA: TGTGCCAGCAGGGCCAGGGGGTCCAATCAGCCCCAGCATTTT. It specifies CASRARGSNQPQHF. V gene TRBV7-8 combines with J gene TRBJ1-5, with TRBD1 matching over 7 bases. This CDR3 comprises 14 residues. V shed 6 bases and J 3 bases; nucleotides not matched to a gene: 5. Germline CDR1 SGHVS, CDR2 FQNEAQ.

The rearrangement uses TRBV7-9 and TRBJ1-5; D unclear. The CDR3 totals 14 residues. Germline V gives CDR1 SEHNR, CDR2 FQNEAQ (reference sequence). The V and J ends lost 3 bases and 0 bases respectively, with 6 bases between them. The DNA of the CDR3 is TGTGCCAGCAGCTTGATGGATAGCAATCAGCCCCAGCATTTT. This translates into CASSLMDSNQPQHF. Drawing the rest from reference TRBV7-9 and TRBJ1-5, the complete variable domain is DTGVSQNPRHKITKRGQNVTFRCDPISEHNRLYWYRQTLGQGPEFLTYFQNEAQLEKSRLLSDRFSAERPKGSFSTLEIQRTEQGDSAMYLCASSLMDSNQPQHFGDGTRLSIL.

V usage is TRBV9 and J usage is TRBJ1-2; D might be TRBD1 (5 bases). Germline-derived CDR1 and CDR2 are SGDLS and YYNGEE. The CDR3 totals 16 residues. V was pared by 2 bases and J by 6 bases, with 20 bases between. The CDR3 coding sequence is TGTGCCAGCAGCGTTTCAGGGCCCGGGATGACAAATGGCTACACCTTC. Protein sequence: CASSVSGPGMTNGYTF.

The chain combines TRBV3-1 (or the pseudogene TRBV3-2) with TRBJ1-1; TRBD1 agrees at 10 bases. V dropped 4 bases and J dropped 1; count of bases not matched to a gene: 3. The CDR3 runs to 15 residues. From germline, CDR1 is LGHDT and CDR2 YNNKEL (reference sequence). CDR3 in DNA: TGTGCCAGCAGCCCCGGGACAGGGGCGAACACTGAAGCTTTCTTT. This encodes CASSPGTGANTEAFF.

This chain uses TRBV28 with TRBJ1-4, with D maybe TRBD1 (5 bases). The V and J ends lost 3 bases and 5 bases respectively, with 7 bases between them. Per the germline V gene, CDR1 is MDHEN and CDR2 is SYDVKM. CDR3 size: 13 residues. The CDR3: CASSLNRNEKLFF. CDR3 DNA sequence: TGTGCCAGCAGTTTGAACAGGAATGAAAAACTGTTTTTT.

The rearrangement links TRBV7-3 to TRBJ2-1, with D perhaps TRBD1 (6 bases). V was clipped by 1 base and J by 2 bases, with 18 bases between them. The CDR3 runs 18 residues. Germline V gives CDR1 SGHTA, CDR2 FQGTGA. CDR3 protein: CASSLKGVSESAYNEQFF. The CDR3 nucleotides are TGTGCCAGCAGCTTAAAGGGGGTCAGCGAGTCGGCCTACAATGAGCAGTTCTTC.

On this clone itself: The same CDR3 can be traced to other DNA sequences in this sample. This chain connects TRBV18 to TRBJ2-5; TRBD1 matches 7 bases. The CDR3 length is 14 residues. Germline-derived CDR1 and CDR2 are KGHSH and LQKENI. J lost 5 bases, V lost 3 bases, and 6 bases had no gene match. DNA for the CDR3: TGTGCCAGCTCACCTACAGGGGTGGGTGAGACCCAGTACTTC. Protein product: CASSPTGVGETQYF.

The chain carries TRBV18 and TRBJ1-5; a possible D gene is TRBD1 (5 bases). Trimming removed 3 bases at V and 0 bases at J, with 12 bases between. Germline CDR1 KGHSH, CDR2 LQKENI. The CDR3 is 16 amino acids. In DNA, the CDR3 is TGTGCCAGCTCACCCGGGGGGGTGAATAGCAATCAGCCCCAGCATTTT. This sequence encodes CASSPGGVNSNQPQHF.

This chain uses TRBV5-1 with TRBJ2-3; TRBD2 matches at 14 bases. With V trimmed by 3 bases and J by 4 bases, 7 bases remained unmatched. Germline-derived CDR1 and CDR2 are SGHRS and YFSETQ. The CDR3 spans 17 residues. CDR3 DNA sequence: TGCGCCAGCAGCTCGCTGACTAGCGGGGGGGGCGCAGATACGCAGTATTTT. This gives the protein CASSSLTSGGGADTQYF.

The V gene is TRBV29-1, the J gene TRBJ2-2; tentatively, D is TRBD2 (5 bases). The CDR3 is 12 amino acids. With 5 bases removed from V and 7 bases from J, the gap between germline ends came to 11 bases. Germline V lookup: CDR1 SQVTM, CDR2 ANQGSEA. CDR3 loop: CSVWEPVGELFF. The CDR3 DNA reads TGCAGCGTTTGGGAGCCGGTCGGGGAGCTGTTTTTT.

The V and J genes are TRBV5-5 and TRBJ2-1; 7 bases fit TRBD2. Trimming removed 5 bases from V and 0 bases from J; junction bases left unmatched: 5. Germline lookup yields CDR1 SGHKS and CDR2 YYEKEE (reference sequence). The CDR3 runs 15 residues. In nucleotides, the CDR3 is TGTGCCAGCAGATCTAGCGGAAGCTCCTACAATGAGCAGTTCTTC. It translates to CASRSSGSSYNEQFF.

CDR3 DNA sequence: TGTGCCAGCAGCTCCTCCCGAGGGTGGCTGGGCGAGCAGTACTTC. It specifies CASSSSRGWLGEQYF. The chain combines TRBV28 with TRBJ2-7, with D possibly matching TRBD2 (5 bases). The germline V gene has CDR1 MDHEN and CDR2 SYDVKM. V lost 6 bases and J lost 6, with 21 bases in between. The CDR3 consists of 15 residues.

The chain joins TRBV5-1 to TRBJ1-1; TRBD1 agrees at 12 bases. CDR3 length: 17 amino acids. V gave up 4 bases and J gave up 3 bases; unmatched junction bases: 10. The germline CDR1 and CDR2 sequences are SGHRS and YFSETQ. Here the CDR3 DNA reads TGCGCCAGCAGCCCGGGACAGGGGGCCGGTCGAGACACTGAAGCTTTCTTT. Its translation is CASSPGQGAGRDTEAFF.

This chain links TRBV27 with TRBJ2-1; 12 bases match TRBD1. The length of the CDR3 is 15 residues. Germline trimming cut 4 bases from V and 10 bases from J; bases unmatched to any gene: 8. In germline, CDR1 is MNHEY, CDR2 SMNVEV (reference sequence). The CDR3 region has the DNA TGTGCCAGCAGTTCCCCTGGGGACAGGGGGCGAGAGCAGTTCTTC. Its translation is CASSSPGDRGREQFF.

The CDR3 here is CASSMGNTGGREPQHF. The CDR3 region has the DNA TGTGCCAGTAGTATGGGGAACACAGGGGGAAGGGAGCCCCAGCATTTT. This chain connects TRBV19 to TRBJ1-5, with 8 bases matching TRBD1. Losses at the gene ends were 3 bases for V and 8 bases for J; bases not matched to a gene: 12. The CDR3 sequence is 16 residues long. Looked up from germline, CDR1 is LNHDA and CDR2 is SQIVND (reference sequence). The full variable domain, rest sourced from reference TRBV19 and TRBJ1-5, is DGGITQSPKYLFRKEGQNVTLSCEQNLNHDAMYWYRQDPGQGLRLIYYSQIVNDFQKGDIAEGYSVSREKKESFPLTVTSAQKNPTAFYLCASSMGNTGGREPQHFGDGTRLSIL.

V gene TRBV12-5 combines with J gene TRBJ2-1, with 14 bases lining up with TRBD2. Trimming at V came to 4 bases and at J to 5 bases, leaving 13 bases not matched to a gene. Germline CDR1 and CDR2: LGHNT and FRNRAP. This CDR3 has 19 amino acids. The CDR3 loop reads CASGSPTSGGARGHNEQFF. The DNA for the CDR3 is TGTGCTAGTGGTTCCCCGACTAGCGGGGGGGCCAGAGGACACAATGAGCAGTTCTTC.

J is TRBJ1-2 and V is TRBV20-1, with TRBD1 as a possible D gene (5 bases). Per the germline V gene, CDR1 is DFQATT and CDR2 is SNEGSKA (reference sequence). The CDR3 consists of 11 residues. V was cut by 5 bases and J by 8 bases, with 12 bases left in between. This chain's CDR3 is CSASERGGYTF. CDR3 coding DNA: TGCAGTGCTTCCGAGCGGGGGGGCTACACCTTC.

CDR3 sequence (DNA): TGTGCCAGCAGTTTGTCAGGGGGGCCTCTGAGGAACACCATATATTTT. Encoded protein: CASSLSGGPLRNTIYF. This chain links TRBV28 with TRBJ1-3; 7 nucleotides agree with TRBD1. Trimming cost V 3 bases and J 7 bases; bases outside gene matches: 12. CDR3 length: 16 residues. Germline V gives CDR1 MDHEN, CDR2 SYDVKM.

The CDR3 DNA is TGTGCCAGCGCTGGGGACAGGAGCCCTGAAGCTTTCTTT. As protein: CASAGDRSPEAFF. V and J are TRBV6-6 and TRBJ1-1; 8 positions agree with TRBD1. This CDR3 comprises 13 residues. Germline CDR1 is MNHNY and CDR2 is SVGAGI (reference sequence). V was clipped by 8 bases and J by 6 bases; unmatched bases: 8.

The chain joins TRBV18 to TRBJ2-2; tentative D call: TRBD2 (6 bases). Per germline, CDR1 KGHSH and CDR2 LQKENI. This CDR3 is built from 16 residues. Trimming removed 1 base from V and 1 base from J, with 10 bases in between. The CDR3 sequence is CASSPLGRGNTGELFF. CDR3 nucleotide sequence: TGTGCCAGCTCACCACTCGGGAGAGGGAACACCGGGGAGCTGTTTTTT.

V usage is TRBV4-3 and J usage is TRBJ1-5; D is perhaps TRBD1 (5 bases). This CDR3 is 15 amino acids long. Deletions cut 2 bases from V and 3 bases from J, with 11 bases between. The germline V gene encodes CDR1 LGHNA and CDR2 YSLEER. The CDR3 bases are TGCGCCAGCAGCCAAAGGGACGGACTCAATCAGCCCCAGCATTTT. Translated, it gives CASSQRDGLNQPQHF.

The chain recombines TRBV15 with TRBJ1-3; D unclear. CDR1 and CDR2 (germline): LNHNV, YYDKDF (reference sequence). V shed 0 bases and J shed 0 bases, with 9 bases lying between them. The CDR3 is 16 amino acids. The CDR3 DNA reads as TGTGCCACCAGCAGAGATCTGGGCAGCTCTGGAAACACCATATATTTT. Amino acid sequence: CATSRDLGSSGNTIYF.